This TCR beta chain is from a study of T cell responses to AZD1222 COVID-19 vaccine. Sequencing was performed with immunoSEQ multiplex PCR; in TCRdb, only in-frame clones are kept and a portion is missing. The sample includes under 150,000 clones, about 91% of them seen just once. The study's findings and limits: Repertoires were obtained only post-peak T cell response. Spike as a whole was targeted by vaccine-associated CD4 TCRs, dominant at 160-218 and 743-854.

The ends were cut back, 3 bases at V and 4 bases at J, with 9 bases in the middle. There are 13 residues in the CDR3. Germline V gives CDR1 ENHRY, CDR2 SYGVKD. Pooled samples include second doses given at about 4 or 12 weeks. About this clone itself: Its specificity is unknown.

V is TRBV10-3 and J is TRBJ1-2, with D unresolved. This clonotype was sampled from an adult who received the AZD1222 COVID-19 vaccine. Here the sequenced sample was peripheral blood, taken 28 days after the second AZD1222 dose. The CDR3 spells CAISDGEIYGYTF. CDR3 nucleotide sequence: TGTGCCATCAGTGACGGGGAGATCTATGGCTACACCTTC.